This T cell receptor (beta chain) emerged from a study of regulatory T cells in long-lasting Graves disease. Study information: The study counted Graves' disease as persistent given over 5 years of antithyroid drugs and positive TSH receptor antibodies. Notes on the study in general: Peripheral blood was the sole material, not thyroid tissue. Lower TCR diversity was seen in persistent Graves' patients than in newly diagnosed ones.

Investigators prepared the TCR beta libraries by applying iRepertoire HTBI primers and Arm-PCR of CDR3 regions. MiXCR was run by TCRdb on the multiplex PCR reads, yielding one entry per CDR3 protein. Among some 300,000 distinct CDR3 sequences listed, roughly 21% were seen once. This clonotype was observed a few times. What it binds is not known. The time point was: persistent/refractory GD, antithyroid drugs over 5 years with positive TRAb. The TCR library was made from RNA extracted from PBMCs. Material: peripheral blood mononuclear cells (PBMCs), obtained when the disease was refractory, from a patient treated with antithyroid drugs. This clonotype originated in a female donor with Graves disease.

The CDR3 protein is CASSPEGQGYEQYF. CDR3 DNA sequence: TGCGCCAGCAGCCCGGAGGGACAGGGCTACGAGCAGTACTTC. V and J are TRBV5-1 and TRBJ2-7; 9 positions match TRBD1. The CDR3 loop spans 14 amino acids. CDR1 and CDR2 from the germline V gene are SGHRS and YFSETQ. The junction had 5 bases not matched to a gene; V was cut back by 4 bases and J by 3 bases.